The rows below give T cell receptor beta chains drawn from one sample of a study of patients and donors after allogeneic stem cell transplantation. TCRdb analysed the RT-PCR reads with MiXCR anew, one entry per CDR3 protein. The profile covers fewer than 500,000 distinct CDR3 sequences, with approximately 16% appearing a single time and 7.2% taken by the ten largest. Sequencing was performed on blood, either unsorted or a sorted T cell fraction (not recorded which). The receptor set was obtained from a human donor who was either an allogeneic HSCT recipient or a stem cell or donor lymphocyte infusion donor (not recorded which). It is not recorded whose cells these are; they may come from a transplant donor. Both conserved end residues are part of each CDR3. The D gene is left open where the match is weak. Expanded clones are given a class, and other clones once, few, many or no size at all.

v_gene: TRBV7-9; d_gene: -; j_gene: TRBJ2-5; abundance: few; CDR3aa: CASSLGTTQGETQYF; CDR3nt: TGTGCCAGCAGCTTAGGAACGACCCAGGGGGAGACCCAGTACTTC
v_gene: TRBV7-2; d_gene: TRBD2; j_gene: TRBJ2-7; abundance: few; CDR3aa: CASSLLAGTYEQYF; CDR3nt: TGTGCCAGCAGCCTACTAGCGGGAACCTACGAGCAGTACTTC
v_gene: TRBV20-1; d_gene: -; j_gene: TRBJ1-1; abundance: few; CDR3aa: CSAEAGRGGTEAFF; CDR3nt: TGCAGTGCTGAAGCGGGCCGGGGGGGCACTGAAGCTTTCTTT
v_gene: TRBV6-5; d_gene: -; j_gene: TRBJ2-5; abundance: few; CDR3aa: CASSYSFGVRETQYF; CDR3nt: TGTGCCAGCAGTTACTCTTTCGGGGTGCGGGAGACCCAGTACTTC
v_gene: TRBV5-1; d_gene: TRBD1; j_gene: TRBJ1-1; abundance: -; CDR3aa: CASSRSRTGGSGTEAFF; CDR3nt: TGCGCCAGCAGCCGGAGTCGGACAGGGGGATCGGGCACTGAAGCTTTCTTT
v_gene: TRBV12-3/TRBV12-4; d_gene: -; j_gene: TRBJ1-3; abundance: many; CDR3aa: CASSLEFSNTIYF; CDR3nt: TGTGCCAGCAGTTTAGAATTCTCTAACACCATATATTTT
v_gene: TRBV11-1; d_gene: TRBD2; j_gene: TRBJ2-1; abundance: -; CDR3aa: CAGNPTILGSGSNNEQFF; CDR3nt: TGTGCCGGAAACCCAACCATCCTTGGTAGCGGGTCCAACAATGAGCAGTTCTTC
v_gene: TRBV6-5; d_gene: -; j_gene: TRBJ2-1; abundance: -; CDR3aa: CASSYSSSSVNNEQFF; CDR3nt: TGTGCCAGCAGTTACTCGAGCTCATCCGTGAACAATGAGCAGTTCTTC
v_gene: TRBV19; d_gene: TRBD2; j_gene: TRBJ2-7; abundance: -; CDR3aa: CASREASGGYEQYF; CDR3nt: TGTGCCAGTAGGGAGGCCAGCGGGGGCTACGAGCAGTACTTC
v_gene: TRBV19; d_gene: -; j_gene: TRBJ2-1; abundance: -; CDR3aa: CASSPTEGFTYNEQFF; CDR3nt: TGTGCCAGTAGTCCAACCGAGGGATTCACCTACAATGAGCAGTTCTTC
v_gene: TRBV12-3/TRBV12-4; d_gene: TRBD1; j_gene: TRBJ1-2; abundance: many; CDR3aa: CASSQFRTGGTHYGYTF; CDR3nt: TGTGCCAGCAGCCAGTTCCGGACAGGGGGCACTCACTATGGCTACACCTTC
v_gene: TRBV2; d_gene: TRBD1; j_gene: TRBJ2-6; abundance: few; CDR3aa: CASTRQGPYSGANVLTF; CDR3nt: TGTGCCAGCACCCGACAGGGACCCTATTCTGGGGCCAACGTCCTGACTTTC
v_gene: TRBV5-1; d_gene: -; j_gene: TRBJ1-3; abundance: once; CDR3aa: CASSLGVPGNTIYF; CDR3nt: TGCGCCAGCAGCTTGGGGGTCCCTGGAAACACCATATATTTT
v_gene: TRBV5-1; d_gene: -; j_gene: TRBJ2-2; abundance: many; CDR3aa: CASSLPLGPNTGELFF; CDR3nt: TGCGCCAGCAGCTTACCTCTTGGCCCGAACACCGGGGAGCTGTTTTTT
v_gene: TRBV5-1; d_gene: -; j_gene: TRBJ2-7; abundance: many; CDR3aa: CASSLSGVSYEQYF; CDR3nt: TGCGCCAGCAGCTTGTCCGGGGTTTCCTACGAGCAGTACTTC
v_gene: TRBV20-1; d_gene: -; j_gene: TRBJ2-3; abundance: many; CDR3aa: CSASKATGKSDTQYF; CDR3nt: TGCAGTGCTAGTAAGGCTACAGGGAAGTCAGATACGCAGTATTTT
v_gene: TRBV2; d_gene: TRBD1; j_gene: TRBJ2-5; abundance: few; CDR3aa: CASSGQGKETQYF; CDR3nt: TGTGCCAGCAGTGGACAGGGGAAAGAGACCCAGTACTTC
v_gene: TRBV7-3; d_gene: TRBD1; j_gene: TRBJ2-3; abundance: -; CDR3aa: CASSSVPTGVTDTQYF; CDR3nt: TGTGCCAGCAGCTCCGTGCCGACAGGGGTCACAGATACGCAGTATTTT
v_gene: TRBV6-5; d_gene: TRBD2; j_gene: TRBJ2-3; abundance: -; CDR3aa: CASSYRTSGTDTQYF; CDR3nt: TGTGCCAGCAGTTATCGGACTAGCGGCACAGATACGCAGTATTTT
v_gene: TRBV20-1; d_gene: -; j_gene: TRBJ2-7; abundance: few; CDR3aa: CSARGPGDEQYF; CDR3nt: TGCAGTGCTAGGGGCCCCGGGGACGAGCAGTACTTC
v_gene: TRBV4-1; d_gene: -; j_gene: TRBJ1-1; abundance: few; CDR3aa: CASSQDGGTSNTEAFF; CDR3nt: TGCGCCAGCAGCCAAGATGGCGGTACTTCGAACACTGAAGCTTTCTTT
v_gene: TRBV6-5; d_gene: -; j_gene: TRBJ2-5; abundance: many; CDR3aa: CASSYSGGGETQYF; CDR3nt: TGTGCCAGCAGTTACTCGGGTGGAGGAGAGACCCAGTACTTC
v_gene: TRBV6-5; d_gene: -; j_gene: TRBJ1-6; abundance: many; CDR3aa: CASSSEASYNSPLHF; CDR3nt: TGTGCCAGCAGTTCTGAGGCGTCCTATAATTCACCCCTCCACTTT
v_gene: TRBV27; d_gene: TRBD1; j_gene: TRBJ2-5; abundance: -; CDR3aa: CASSFRDRVMTQYF; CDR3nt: TGTGCCAGCAGTTTCCGGGACAGGGTAATGACCCAGTACTTC
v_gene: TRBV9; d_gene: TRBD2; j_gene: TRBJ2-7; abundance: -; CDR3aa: CASSVATSGNEQYF; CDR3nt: TGTGCCAGCAGCGTAGCTACTAGCGGGAACGAGCAGTACTTC
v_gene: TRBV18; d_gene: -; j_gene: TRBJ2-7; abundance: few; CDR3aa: CASSPRTLSYEQYF; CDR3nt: TGTGCCAGCTCACCCCGCACGCTCTCCTACGAGCAGTACTTC
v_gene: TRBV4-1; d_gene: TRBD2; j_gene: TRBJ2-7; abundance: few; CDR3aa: CASSETSGYYEQYF; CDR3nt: TGCGCCAGCAGCGAAACTAGCGGGTACTACGAGCAGTACTTC
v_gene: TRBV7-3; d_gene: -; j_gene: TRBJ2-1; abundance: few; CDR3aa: CASSFGAYNEQFF; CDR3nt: TGTGCCAGCAGCTTTGGGGCCTACAATGAGCAGTTCTTC